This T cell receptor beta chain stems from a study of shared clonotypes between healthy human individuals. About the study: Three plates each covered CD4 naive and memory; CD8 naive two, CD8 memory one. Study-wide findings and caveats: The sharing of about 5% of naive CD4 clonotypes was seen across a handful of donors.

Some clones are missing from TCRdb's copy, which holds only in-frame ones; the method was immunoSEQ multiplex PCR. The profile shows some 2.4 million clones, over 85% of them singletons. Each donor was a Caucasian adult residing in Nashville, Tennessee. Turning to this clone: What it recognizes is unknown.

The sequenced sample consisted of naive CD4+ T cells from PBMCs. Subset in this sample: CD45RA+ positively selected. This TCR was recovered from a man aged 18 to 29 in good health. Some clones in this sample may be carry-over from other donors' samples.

CDR3 DNA: TGCAGCGGTACTCCGGGTCCAGAGACCCAGTACTTC. This sequence encodes CSGTPGPETQYF. This chain uses TRBV29-1 with TRBJ2-5; D is undetermined. This CDR3 region has 12 residues. V lost 7 bases and J lost 4, with 13 bases in between. The germline V gene encodes CDR1 SQVTM and CDR2 ANQGSEA.